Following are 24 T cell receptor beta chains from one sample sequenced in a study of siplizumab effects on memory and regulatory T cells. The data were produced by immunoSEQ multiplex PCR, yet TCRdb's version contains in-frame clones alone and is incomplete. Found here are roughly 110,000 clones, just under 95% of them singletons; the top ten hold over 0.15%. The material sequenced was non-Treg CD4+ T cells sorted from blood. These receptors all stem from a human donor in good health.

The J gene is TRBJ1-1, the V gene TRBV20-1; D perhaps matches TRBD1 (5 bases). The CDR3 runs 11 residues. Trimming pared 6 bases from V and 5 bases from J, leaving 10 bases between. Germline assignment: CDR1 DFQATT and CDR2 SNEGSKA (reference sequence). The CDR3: CSAVRTTEAFF. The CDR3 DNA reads TGCAGTGCGGTCAGGACAACTGAAGCTTTCTTT.

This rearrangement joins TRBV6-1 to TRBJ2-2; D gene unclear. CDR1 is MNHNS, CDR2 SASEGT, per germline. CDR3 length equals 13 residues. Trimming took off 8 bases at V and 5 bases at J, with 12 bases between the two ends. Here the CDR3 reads CASSVMGTGELFF. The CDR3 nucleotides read TGTGCCAGCTCGGTTATGGGGACCGGGGAGCTGTTTTTT.

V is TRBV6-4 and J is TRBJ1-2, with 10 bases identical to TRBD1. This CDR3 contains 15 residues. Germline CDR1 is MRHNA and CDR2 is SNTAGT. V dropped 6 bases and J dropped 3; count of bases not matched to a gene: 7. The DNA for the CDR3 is TGTGCCAGCAGCGCTTCCGGGACAGGGGACTATGGCTACACCTTC. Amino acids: CASSASGTGDYGYTF.

In DNA, the CDR3 is TGTGCCATCAGTGATGGGCGGGGGGGGAATTCCGATGAGCAGTTCTTC. This sequence encodes CAISDGRGGNSDEQFF. V gene TRBV10-3 combines with J gene TRBJ2-1; 9 bases are shared with TRBD2. The germline CDR1 and CDR2 sequences are ENHRY and SYGVKD. This CDR3 is 16 amino acids long. V gave up 3 bases and J gave up 8 bases; unmatched junction bases: 11.

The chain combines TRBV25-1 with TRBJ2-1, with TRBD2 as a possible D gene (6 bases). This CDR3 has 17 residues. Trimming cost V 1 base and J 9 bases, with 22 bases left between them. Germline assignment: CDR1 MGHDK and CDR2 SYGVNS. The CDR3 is CASSESHLGGYAREQFF. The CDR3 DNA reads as TGTGCCAGCAGTGAATCCCATCTCGGGGGATACGCCCGTGAGCAGTTCTTC.

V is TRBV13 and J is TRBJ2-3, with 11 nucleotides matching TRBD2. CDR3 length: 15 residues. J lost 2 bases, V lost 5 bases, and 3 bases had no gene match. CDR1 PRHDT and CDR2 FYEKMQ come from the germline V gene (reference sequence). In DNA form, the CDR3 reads TGTGCCAGCAGCATACTAGCGGGGGCCACAGATACGCAGTATTTT. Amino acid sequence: CASSILAGATDTQYF. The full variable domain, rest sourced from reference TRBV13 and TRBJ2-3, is AAGVIQSPRHLIKEKRETATLKCYPIPRHDTVYWYQQGPGQDPQFLISFYEKMQSDKGSIPDRFSAQQFSDYHSELNMSSLELGDSALYFCASSILAGATDTQYFGPGTRLTVL.

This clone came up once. The CDR3 sequence is CASSWLLAGEGDTQYF. CDR3 nucleotide sequence: TGCGCCAGCAGCTGGTTGCTAGCGGGGGAGGGGGATACGCAGTATTTT. The rearrangement uses TRBV5-1 and TRBJ2-3; 10 bases match TRBD2. This CDR3 is built from 16 residues. J gave up 6 bases and V 3 bases, and 10 bases lay outside the gene matches. The germline V gene encodes CDR1 SGHRS and CDR2 YFSETQ.

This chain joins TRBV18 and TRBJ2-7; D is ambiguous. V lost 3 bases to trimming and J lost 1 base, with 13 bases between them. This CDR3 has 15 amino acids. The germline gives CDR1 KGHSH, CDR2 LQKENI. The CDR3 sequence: CASSPASAQSYEQYF. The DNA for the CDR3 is TGTGCCAGCTCACCGGCCTCTGCCCAATCCTACGAGCAGTACTTC.

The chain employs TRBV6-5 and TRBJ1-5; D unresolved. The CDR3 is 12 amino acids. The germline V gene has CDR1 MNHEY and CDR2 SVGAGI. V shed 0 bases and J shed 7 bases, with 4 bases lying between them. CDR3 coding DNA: TGTGCCAGCAGTTACTCGAGGCAGCCCCAGCATTTT. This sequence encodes CASSYSRQPQHF.

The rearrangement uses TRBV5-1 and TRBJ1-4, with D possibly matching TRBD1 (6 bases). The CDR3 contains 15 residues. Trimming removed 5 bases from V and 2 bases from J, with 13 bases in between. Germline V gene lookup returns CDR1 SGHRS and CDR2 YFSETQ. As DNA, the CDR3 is TGCGCCAGCAGAGATACAGGGACGACTAATGAAAAACTGTTTTTT. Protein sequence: CASRDTGTTNEKLFF.

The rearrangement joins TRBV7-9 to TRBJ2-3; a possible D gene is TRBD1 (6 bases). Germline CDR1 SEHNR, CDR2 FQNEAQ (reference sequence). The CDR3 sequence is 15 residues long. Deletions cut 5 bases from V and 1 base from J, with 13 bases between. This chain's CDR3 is CASSLQGTGTDTQYF. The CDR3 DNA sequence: TGTGCCAGCAGCCTACAGGGAACTGGCACAGATACGCAGTATTTT. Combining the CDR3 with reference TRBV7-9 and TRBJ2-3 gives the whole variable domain DTGVSQNPRHKITKRGQNVTFRCDPISEHNRLYWYRQTLGQGPEFLTYFQNEAQLEKSRLLSDRFSAERPKGSFSTLEIQRTEQGDSAMYLCASSLQGTGTDTQYFGPGTRLTVL.

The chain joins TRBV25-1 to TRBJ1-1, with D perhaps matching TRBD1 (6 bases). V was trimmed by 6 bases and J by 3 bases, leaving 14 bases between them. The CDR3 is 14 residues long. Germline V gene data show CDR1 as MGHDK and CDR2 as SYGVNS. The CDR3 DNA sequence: TGTGCCAGCAGCTTATCAAACAGGGACACTGAAGCTTTCTTT. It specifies CASSLSNRDTEAFF.

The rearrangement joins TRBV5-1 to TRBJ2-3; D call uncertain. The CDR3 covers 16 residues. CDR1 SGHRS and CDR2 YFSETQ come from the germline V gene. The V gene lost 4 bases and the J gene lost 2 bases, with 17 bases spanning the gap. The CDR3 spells CASSPSFLRHTDTQYF. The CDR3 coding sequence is TGCGCCAGCAGCCCTTCATTCTTGAGGCACACAGATACGCAGTATTTT.

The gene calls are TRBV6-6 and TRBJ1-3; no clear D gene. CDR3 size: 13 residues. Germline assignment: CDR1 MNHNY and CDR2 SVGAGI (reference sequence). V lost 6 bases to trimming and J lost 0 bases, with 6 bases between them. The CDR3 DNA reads TGTGCCAGCAGATTCTTCTCTGGAAACACCATATATTTT. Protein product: CASRFFSGNTIYF.

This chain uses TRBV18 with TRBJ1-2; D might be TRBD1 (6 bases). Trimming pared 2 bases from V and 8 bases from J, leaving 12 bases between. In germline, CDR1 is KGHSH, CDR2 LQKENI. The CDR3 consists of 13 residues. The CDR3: CASSPVTGEGYTF. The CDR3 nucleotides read TGTGCCAGCTCACCAGTGACAGGTGAAGGCTACACCTTC. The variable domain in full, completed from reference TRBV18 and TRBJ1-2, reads NAGVMQNPRHLVRRRGQEARLRCSPMKGHSHVYWYRQLPEEGLKFMVYLQKENIIDESGMPKERFSAEFPKEGPSILRIQQVVRGDSAAYFCASSPVTGEGYTFGSGTRLTVV.

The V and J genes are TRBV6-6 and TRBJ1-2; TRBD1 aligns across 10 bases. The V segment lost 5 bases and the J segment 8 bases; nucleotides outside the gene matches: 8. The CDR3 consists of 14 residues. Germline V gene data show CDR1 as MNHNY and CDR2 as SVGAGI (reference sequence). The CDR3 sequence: CASSNRQGARGYTF. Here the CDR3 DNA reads TGTGCCAGCAGTAATAGACAGGGGGCCCGGGGCTACACCTTC.

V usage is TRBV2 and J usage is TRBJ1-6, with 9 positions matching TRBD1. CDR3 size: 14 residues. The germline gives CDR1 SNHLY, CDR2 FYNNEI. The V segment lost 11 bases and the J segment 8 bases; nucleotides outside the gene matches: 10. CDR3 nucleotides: TGTGCCGGATCGGGACAGGGTCTATATTCACCCCTCCACTTT. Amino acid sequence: CAGSGQGLYSPLHF.

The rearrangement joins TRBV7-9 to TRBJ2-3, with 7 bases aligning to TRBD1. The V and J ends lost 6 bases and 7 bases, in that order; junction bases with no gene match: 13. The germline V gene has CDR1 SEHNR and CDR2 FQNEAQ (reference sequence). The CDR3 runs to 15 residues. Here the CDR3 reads CASSPGQAPGYTQYF. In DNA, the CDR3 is TGTGCCAGCAGTCCCGGACAGGCCCCGGGGTATACGCAGTATTTT.

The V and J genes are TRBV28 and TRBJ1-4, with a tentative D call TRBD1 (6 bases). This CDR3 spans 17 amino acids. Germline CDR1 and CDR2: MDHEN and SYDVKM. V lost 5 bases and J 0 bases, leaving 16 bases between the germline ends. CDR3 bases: TGTGCCAGCAGTCTGTACAGGGTTAAGGCAACTAATGAAAAACTGTTTTTT. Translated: CASSLYRVKATNEKLFF.

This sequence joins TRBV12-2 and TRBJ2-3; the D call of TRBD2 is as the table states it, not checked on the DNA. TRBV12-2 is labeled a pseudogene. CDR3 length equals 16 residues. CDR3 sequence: CASRLAQRGRGDTQYF. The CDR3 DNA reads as TGTGCAAGTCGCTTAGCCCAGCGGGGGCGGGGAGATACGCAGTATTTT.

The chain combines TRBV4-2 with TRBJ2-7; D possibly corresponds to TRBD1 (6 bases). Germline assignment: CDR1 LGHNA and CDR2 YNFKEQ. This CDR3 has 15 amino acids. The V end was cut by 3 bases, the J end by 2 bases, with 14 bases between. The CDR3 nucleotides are TGTGCCAGCAGCCAGACCTGGGACACTACCTACGAGCAGTACTTC. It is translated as CASSQTWDTTYEQYF.

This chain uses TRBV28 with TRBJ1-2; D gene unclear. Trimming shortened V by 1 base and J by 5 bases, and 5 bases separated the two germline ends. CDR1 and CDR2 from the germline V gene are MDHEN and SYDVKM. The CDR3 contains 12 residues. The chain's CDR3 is CASSLSQYGYTF. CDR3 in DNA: TGTGCCAGCAGTTTATCCCAGTATGGCTACACCTTC.

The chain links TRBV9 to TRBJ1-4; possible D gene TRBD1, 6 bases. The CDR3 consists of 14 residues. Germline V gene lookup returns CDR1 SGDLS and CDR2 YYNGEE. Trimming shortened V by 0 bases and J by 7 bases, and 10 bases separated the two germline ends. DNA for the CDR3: TGTGCCAGCAGCGTAGGTACAGGGCTTGAAAAACTGTTTTTT. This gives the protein CASSVGTGLEKLFF.

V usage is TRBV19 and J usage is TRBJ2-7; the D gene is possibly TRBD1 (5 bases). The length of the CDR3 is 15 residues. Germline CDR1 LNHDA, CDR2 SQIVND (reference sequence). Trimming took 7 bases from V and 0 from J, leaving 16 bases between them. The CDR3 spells CASTPTVWDSYEQYF. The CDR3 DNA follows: TGTGCCAGTACCCCGACAGTTTGGGACTCCTACGAGCAGTACTTC.